This section outlines one TCR beta chain sequence together with its context. As yet, its antigen is unknown. This sample is part of a study of immune evolution from preneoplasia to lung adenocarcinoma. Method: immunoSEQ multiplex PCR; TCRdb's copy keeps in-frame clones and lacks some. The data contain around 2,000 clones, roughly 80% of them seen just once; the ten biggest clones take up about 13%. Each case's diagnosis was confirmed by two pathologists on H&E. Findings of the study overall: From normal lung to invasive adenocarcinoma, top clone frequencies appeared to decrease.

The TCR was taken from a person in their sixties or seventies with lung adenocarcinoma. Sequencing input: FFPE adjacent normal lung tissue.

The CDR3 is CASSQQGPANEAFF. CDR3 nucleotides: TGCGCCAGCAGCCAACAGGGGCCAGCAAACGAAGCTTTCTTT. The chain links TRBV5-1 to TRBJ1-1; 7 nucleotides line up with TRBD1. J gave up 8 bases and V 4 bases, and 11 bases lay outside the gene matches. The CDR3 runs 14 residues. Germline V gives CDR1 SGHRS, CDR2 YFSETQ.